The 24 T cell receptor beta chains in this list originate from one sample, sequenced in a study of blood T cell repertoires in COVID-19. Sequencing used immunoSEQ multiplex PCR; TCRdb keeps in-frame clones, though not all of them. The profile shows about 82,000 clones, under 90% of them singletons. Material for sequencing was peripheral blood. The receptors were gathered from a woman between 35 and 50 years old with active or convalescent COVID-19.

The chain carries TRBV6-5 and TRBJ2-1; 9 bases match TRBD2. The V segment lost 0 bases and the J segment 7 bases; nucleotides outside the gene matches: 7. From germline, CDR1 is MNHEY and CDR2 SVGAGI. This CDR3 is built from 16 residues. The CDR3 DNA reads as TGTGCCAGCAGTTACTCCTTAGCGGGAGCGCGGAATGAGCAGTTCTTC. It specifies CASSYSLAGARNEQFF.

J is TRBJ2-7 and V is TRBV29-1, with TRBD2 as a possible D gene (6 bases). The germline V gene encodes CDR1 SQVTM and CDR2 ANQGSEA. Trimming took 4 bases from V and 2 from J, leaving 9 bases between them. The length of the CDR3 is 12 residues. The CDR3 DNA follows: TGCAGCGTTGCGGGGGAGACCTACGAGCAGTACTTC. Protein sequence: CSVAGETYEQYF.

V and J are TRBV4-1 and TRBJ2-1, with 16 bases identical to TRBD2. The CDR3 has 18 residues. J was trimmed by 5 bases and V by 0 bases; bases with no gene match: 4. CDR1 is MGHRA and CDR2 is YSYEKL in the germline V gene. This chain's CDR3 is CASSQDRGLAGGHNEQFF. The CDR3 DNA follows: TGCGCCAGCAGCCAAGACAGGGGACTAGCGGGGGGGCACAATGAGCAGTTCTTC.

This chain joins TRBV5-6 and TRBJ2-7; 7 bases align to TRBD1. The V segment lost 4 bases and the J segment 3 bases; nucleotides outside the gene matches: 4. This CDR3 is 13 amino acids long. CDR1 and CDR2 (germline): SGHDT, YYEEEE. The CDR3 loop reads CASSPGGYYEQYF. Written as DNA, the CDR3 is TGTGCCAGCAGCCCAGGGGGTTACTACGAGCAGTACTTC.

V usage is TRBV11-1 and J usage is TRBJ2-5; 8 positions agree with TRBD2. Germline-derived CDR1 and CDR2 are SGHAT and FQDESV (reference sequence). This CDR3 has 15 residues. Trimming removed 4 bases from V and 5 bases from J; junction bases left unmatched: 9. CDR3 sequence: CASSSLAGGEETQYF. The CDR3 DNA follows: TGTGCCAGCAGCTCGCTCGCGGGGGGAGAGGAGACCCAGTACTTC.

The J gene is TRBJ1-2, the V gene TRBV5-1; 10 bases fit TRBD1. CDR1 and CDR2 (germline): SGHRS, YFSETQ. V lost 3 bases, J lost 7 bases, and 3 bases stayed unmatched. CDR3 size: 13 residues. Here the CDR3 reads CASSSGTGAGYTF. Here the CDR3 DNA reads TGCGCCAGCAGCTCAGGGACAGGGGCTGGCTACACCTTC.

J is TRBJ1-6 and V is TRBV30; D gene unclear. Deletions cut 2 bases from V and 8 bases from J, with 16 bases between. The germline V gene has CDR1 GTSNPN and CDR2 SVGIG (reference sequence). CDR3 length equals 15 residues. DNA of the CDR3: TGTGCCTGGAGTACCCTATACCTGGCGGATTCACCCCTCCACTTT. Translating gives CAWSTLYLADSPLHF.

The V gene is TRBV28, the J gene TRBJ2-7; D is perhaps TRBD2 (6 bases). This CDR3 comprises 16 residues. Germline CDR1 and CDR2: MDHEN and SYDVKM. Deletions cut 1 base from V and 6 bases from J, with 19 bases between. Here the CDR3 DNA reads TGTGCCAGCAGTTTATATGCCCGGGGACTGTCTGCCGAGCAGTACTTC. Protein product: CASSLYARGLSAEQYF.

This clone has a count of ten or more. This chain uses TRBV7-2 with TRBJ1-1; D is ambiguous. CDR3 size: 15 residues. The germline V gene has CDR1 SGHTA and CDR2 FQGNSA. With 1 base removed from V and 0 bases from J, the gap between germline ends came to 9 bases. The CDR3 DNA sequence: TGTGCCAGCAGCTTAGATCCGGGGATGAACACTGAAGCTTTCTTT. This translates into CASSLDPGMNTEAFF.

The chain employs TRBV11-2 and TRBJ2-1; TRBD2 is a possible D gene (5 bases). The germline gives CDR1 SGHAT, CDR2 FQNNGV. Trimming took 5 bases from V and 10 from J, leaving 12 bases between them. The CDR3 sequence is 12 residues long. CDR3 residues: CASSEGLTEQFF. The CDR3 DNA sequence: TGTGCCAGCAGCGAAGGACTCACAGAGCAGTTCTTC.

This chain connects TRBV4-1 to TRBJ2-7; 8 bases match TRBD2. Germline V lookup: CDR1 MGHRA, CDR2 YSYEKL. This CDR3 region has 16 residues. V gave up 1 base and J gave up 2 bases; unmatched junction bases: 7. CDR3 sequence (DNA): TGCGCCAGCAGCCAAGGAGTCCTGACTAGCGCCTACGAGCAGTACTTC. This encodes CASSQGVLTSAYEQYF.

V and J are TRBV5-4 and TRBJ2-1, with D unresolved. The CDR3 runs to 15 residues. Between the trimmed V and J ends, which lost 0 bases and 6 bases, there was a span of 13 bases. Per germline, CDR1 SGHNT and CDR2 YYREEE (reference sequence). CDR3 in amino acids: CASSLEQYYGNEQFF. In nucleotides, the CDR3 is TGTGCCAGCAGCTTGGAACAGTATTACGGCAATGAGCAGTTCTTC.

CDR3 nucleotides: TGTGCCAGTAGTATATTGGGGCTGGCCCGGACAGGGGTTAATGAGCAGTTCTTC. Protein sequence: CASSILGLARTGVNEQFF. The chain employs TRBV19 and TRBJ2-1, with 9 bases matching TRBD1. This CDR3 comprises 18 residues. Unmatched junction bases numbered 15, after V lost 2 bases and J lost 7 bases. CDR1 is LNHDA and CDR2 is SQIVND in the germline V gene (reference sequence). Supplemented by reference TRBV19 and TRBJ2-1, the full variable domain reads DGGITQSPKYLFRKEGQNVTLSCEQNLNHDAMYWYRQDPGQGLRLIYYSQIVNDFQKGDIAEGYSVSREKKESFPLTVTSAQKNPTAFYLCASSILGLARTGVNEQFFGPGTRLTVL.

V and J are TRBV28 and TRBJ2-7; no clear D. Trimming removed 5 bases from V and 2 bases from J, with 16 bases in between. The CDR3 has 15 amino acids. Germline assignment: CDR1 MDHEN and CDR2 SYDVKM. The CDR3 region has the DNA TGTGCCAGCAGTCCTTTACTCAAAACCCCCTACGAGCAGTACTTC. Translating it yields CASSPLLKTPYEQYF.

The V call is TRBV28, the J call TRBJ1-1; D possibly corresponds to TRBD1 (5 bases). V lost 7 bases to trimming and J lost 5 bases, with 11 bases between them. The V gene's germline CDR1 is MDHEN and CDR2 SYDVKM. The CDR3 spans 12 residues. In nucleotides, the CDR3 is TGTGCCAGCACCCGGGGGAGGACTGAAGCTTTCTTT. It codes for CASTRGRTEAFF. Using reference TRBV28 and TRBJ1-1 for the parts outside the CDR3, the full variable domain is DVKVTQSSRYLVKRTGEKVFLECVQDMDHENMFWYRQDPGLGLRLIYFSYDVKMKEKGDIPEGYSVSREKKERFSLILESASTNQTSMYLCASTRGRTEAFFGQGTRLTVV.

J is TRBJ2-7 and V is TRBV21-1; the table's D call TRBD2 went unverified against the DNA. TRBV21-1 is labeled a pseudogene. The CDR3 extends over 15 amino acids. This CDR3 is CASSKVEREVYEQYF. The CDR3 DNA reads as TGTGCCAGCAGCAAAGTTGAAAGGGAGGTCTACGAGCAGTACTTC.

Here the CDR3 DNA reads TGTGCCAGCTCACCAGGACAGGGGGAAAGGTATTCACCCCTCCACTTT. It codes for CASSPGQGERYSPLHF. The V and J genes are TRBV18 and TRBJ1-6; 10 bases line up with TRBD1. CDR3 size: 16 residues. Germline CDR1 KGHSH, CDR2 LQKENI. The J segment lost 8 bases and the V segment lost 2 bases, leaving 6 bases of the junction unmatched.

This chain joins TRBV29-1 and TRBJ2-1; 14 bases fit TRBD2. This CDR3 spans 20 amino acids. J was trimmed by 0 bases and V by 3 bases; bases with no gene match: 13. Germline values: CDR1 SQVTM, CDR2 ANQGSEA. This CDR3 reads CSVEKGLAGVVYSSYNEQFF. CDR3 bases: TGCAGCGTTGAGAAGGGACTAGCGGGAGTTGTTTATAGCTCCTACAATGAGCAGTTCTTC.

The rearrangement uses TRBV30 and TRBJ2-3; 9 bases align to TRBD2. V lost 3 bases and J lost 2; bases outside the gene matches: 3. Germline loops: CDR1 GTSNPN, CDR2 SVGIG (reference sequence). The CDR3 length is 14 residues. Here the CDR3 DNA reads TGTGCCTGGAGGATAGCGGGGGCCACAGATACGCAGTATTTT. Its translation: CAWRIAGATDTQYF.

The chain joins TRBV28 to TRBJ1-6; D might be TRBD1 (5 bases). Trimming stripped 5 bases from V and 9 bases from J, with 20 bases between. The CDR3 spans 16 residues. In germline, CDR1 is MDHEN, CDR2 SYDVKM. The CDR3 loop reads CASSPGWGMGGSPLHF. The CDR3 nucleotides read TGTGCCAGCAGTCCTGGCTGGGGGATGGGGGGTTCACCCCTCCACTTT.

This clone came up many times. The gene calls are TRBV6-5 and TRBJ2-7, with 7 bases aligning to TRBD2. CDR3 length: 15 amino acids. Trimming at V came to 6 bases and at J to 7 bases, leaving 15 bases not matched to a gene. CDR1 MNHEY and CDR2 SVGAGI come from the germline V gene. CDR3 sequence (DNA): TGTGCCAGCAGCCTACCGGGACCCGGGGAGGGGGAGCAGTACTTC. Translating gives CASSLPGPGEGEQYF.

The chain links TRBV20-1 to TRBJ2-1; 12 nucleotides agree with TRBD2. CDR1 DFQATT and CDR2 SNEGSKA come from the germline V gene (reference sequence). The CDR3 spans 15 residues. With 3 bases clipped from V and 5 bases from J, the junction kept 5 bases outside the gene matches. CDR3 amino acids: CSASPSGGAHNEQFF. The CDR3 DNA follows: TGCAGTGCTAGTCCTAGCGGGGGGGCCCACAATGAGCAGTTCTTC.

This clone was counted a few times. The chain joins TRBV5-4 to TRBJ1-2, with 8 bases aligning to TRBD1. Germline V CDR1 and CDR2: SGHNT, YYREEE (reference sequence). The CDR3 is 14 residues long. The V segment lost 4 bases and the J segment 2 bases; nucleotides outside the gene matches: 4. CDR3 coding DNA: TGTGCCAGCAGCACGACAGGGGCCAACTATGGCTACACCTTC. Its protein product is CASSTTGANYGYTF.

The rearrangement uses TRBV12-1 and TRBJ2-1; the table's D call of TRBD1 was not tested on the DNA. TRBV12-1 is designated a pseudogene. CDR3 length: 15 amino acids. Here the CDR3 DNA reads TGTGCCAGCAGCAAGACAGGGAAGGTTCACAATGAGCAGTTCTTC. Protein: CASSKTGKVHNEQFF.